Listed below are T cell receptor beta chains from one sample, sequenced in a study of shared clonotypes between healthy human individuals. Profiled with immunoSEQ multiplex PCR; TCRdb holds only in-frame clones, not every one. This table has roughly 1,600,000 clones, less than 99% appearing once. The sequencing input was naive CD4+ T cells sorted from blood. The origin of the receptors is a man aged 25 to 40 in good health. Both conserved end residues are part of each CDR3. The order of the fields is J gene, D gene, V gene, clone size, CDR3 DNA, CDR3 protein. A D gene is named only where the DNA matches it firmly. Clone size, where shown, is once, few, many, or a class for clones that have expanded.

J: TRBJ2-3
D: .
V: TRBV6-6
size: few
DNA: TGTGCCAGCAGTTACTCAGATACGCAGTATTTT
CDR3: CASSYSDTQYF

J: TRBJ1-5
D: .
V: TRBV6-6
size: .
DNA: TGTGCCAGCACAGGGGACGATGCACAGCCCCAGCATTTT
CDR3: CASTGDDAQPQHF

J: TRBJ2-7
D: .
V: TRBV27
size: .
DNA: TGTGCCAGCAGGGCCAACGCAGCATCCTACGAGCAGTACTTC
CDR3: CASRANAASYEQYF

J: TRBJ2-7
D: TRBD1
V: TRBV7-8
size: .
DNA: TGTGCCAGCAGCTTAGTTCGAGGACAGGGGGCCAACGAGCAGTACTTC
CDR3: CASSLVRGQGANEQYF

J: TRBJ2-2
D: .
V: TRBV7-3
size: .
DNA: TGTGCCAGCAGACAAACAGGAGTCAACACCGGGGAGCTGTTTTTT
CDR3: CASRQTGVNTGELFF

J: TRBJ2-2
D: TRBD1
V: TRBV10-1
size: .
DNA: TGCGCCAGCAGCCTAGCCAGACAGGGGGCCGGGGAGCTGTTTTTT
CDR3: CASSLARQGAGELFF

J: TRBJ1-4
D: .
V: TRBV5-3
size: .
DNA: TGTGCCAGAAGCTTGGCCGAGAACAGGGAAACAACTAATGAAAAACTGTTTTTT
CDR3: CARSLAENRETTNEKLFF

J: TRBJ1-4
D: .
V: TRBV11-3
size: .
DNA: TGTGCCAGCAGCCGGAAAAAACTGTTTTTT
CDR3: CASSRKKLFF

J: TRBJ2-3
D: TRBD2
V: TRBV2
size: .
DNA: TGTGCCAGTAAGCGGGAACCCACAGATACGCAGTATTTT
CDR3: CASKREPTDTQYF

J: TRBJ2-3
D: TRBD2
V: TRBV6-1
size: .
DNA: TGTGCCAGCGGGAGGGGAGTTAGCACAGATACGCAGTATTTT
CDR3: CASGRGVSTDTQYF

J: TRBJ2-2
D: .
V: TRBV15
size: .
DNA: TGTGCCACCAGCAGAGGACACGCTCCCGGGGAGCTGTTTTTT
CDR3: CATSRGHAPGELFF

J: TRBJ1-5
D: .
V: TRBV28
size: .
DNA: TGTGCCAGCAGTGTGAATCAGCCCCAGCATTTT
CDR3: CASSVNQPQHF

J: TRBJ1-1
D: .
V: TRBV7-9
size: .
DNA: TGTGCCAGCAGCCCCCGAGGACAGAGGAACACTGAAGCTTTCTTT
CDR3: CASSPRGQRNTEAFF

J: TRBJ2-1
D: TRBD2
V: TRBV5-5
size: once
DNA: TGTGCCAGCAGCTTGCTTCCTAGCGGGAACAATGAGCAGTTCTTC
CDR3: CASSLLPSGNNEQFF

J: TRBJ1-4
D: TRBD1
V: TRBV7-9
size: .
DNA: TGTGCCAGCAGCTCAGGGACAGGGAGACCCGTTGAAAAACTGTTTTTT
CDR3: CASSSGTGRPVEKLFF

J: TRBJ2-5
D: .
V: TRBV29-1
size: .
DNA: TGCAGCGTTGCATCAGGGGGGGAGACCCAGTACTTC
CDR3: CSVASGGETQYF

J: TRBJ1-1
D: TRBD1
V: TRBV28
size: .
DNA: TGTGCCAGCAGCCAACATCAGGGGGAGTACACTGAAGCTTTCTTT
CDR3: CASSQHQGEYTEAFF

J: TRBJ2-1
D: .
V: TRBV5-1
size: .
DNA: TGCGCCAGCTCGGTGGGGGGCTCCTACAATGAGCAGTTCTTC
CDR3: CASSVGGSYNEQFF

J: TRBJ2-6
D: .
V: TRBV4-2
size: .
DNA: TGTGCCAGCAGCCAAGACGGACAGAGCTCTGGGGCCAACGTCCTGACTTTC
CDR3: CASSQDGQSSGANVLTF

J: TRBJ2-1
D: .
V: TRBV2
size: .
DNA: TGTGCCAGCAGTGAAAGGTACAATGAGCAGTTCTTC
CDR3: CASSERYNEQFF

J: TRBJ2-5
D: TRBD2
V: TRBV7-9
size: .
DNA: TGTGCCAGCAGCCTTCTCGGGACTATCGGATACCAAGAGACCCAGTACTTC
CDR3: CASSLLGTIGYQETQYF

J: TRBJ2-1
D: TRBD2
V: TRBV29-1
size: .
DNA: TGCAGCGGATATTCCACTAGCGGGAGTGGCGGTGAGCAGTTCTTC
CDR3: CSGYSTSGSGGEQFF

J: TRBJ2-1
D: TRBD1
V: TRBV10-1
size: .
DNA: TGCGCCAGCAGTGAGTCCGGGACAGGGGGGTATGAGCAGTTCTTC
CDR3: CASSESGTGGYEQFF

J: TRBJ2-1
D: TRBD2
V: TRBV5-8
size: once
DNA: TGTGCCAGCAGCCCCCGGGACTATTGGACGTCCGTCCCCAATGAGCAGTTCTTC
CDR3: CASSPRDYWTSVPNEQFF

J: TRBJ1-3
D: .
V: TRBV18
size: .
DNA: TGTGCCAGCTCACCAGTTGAGAGCTCTGGAAACACCATATATTTT
CDR3: CASSPVESSGNTIYF

J: TRBJ2-5
D: .
V: TRBV7-7
size: .
DNA: TGTGCCAGCAGCTTAGCTCTTGTGGGAGAGACCCAGTACTTC
CDR3: CASSLALVGETQYF

J: TRBJ2-5
D: .
V: TRBV4-1
size: .
DNA: TGCGCCAGCAGCCAAGACCTCGGGACTCCGGGGGAGACCCAGTACTTC
CDR3: CASSQDLGTPGETQYF

J: TRBJ2-1
D: .
V: TRBV4-3
size: .
DNA: TGCGCCAGCAGCCCAACCCCCCATACGGGCGGAGGGGCTTCCTACAATGAGCAGTTCTTC
CDR3: CASSPTPHTGGGASYNEQFF

J: TRBJ1-1
D: .
V: TRBV5-1
size: .
DNA: TGCGCCAGCAGCCCCCAGACGAACACTGAAGCTTTCTTT
CDR3: CASSPQTNTEAFF

J: TRBJ2-1
D: TRBD2
V: TRBV27
size: once
DNA: TGTGCCAGCAGTTTACATGGGACTAGTTCCCCGGCAATAAATGAGCAGTTCTTC
CDR3: CASSLHGTSSPAINEQFF

J: TRBJ2-3
D: .
V: TRBV19
size: .
DNA: TGTGCCAGTAGTACTGCCGATACGCAGTATTTT
CDR3: CASSTADTQYF

J: TRBJ2-2
D: TRBD2
V: TRBV5-1
size: .
DNA: TGCGCCAGCAGCTTCATCCTAGCGGGAGATATAGCCGGGGAGCTGTTTTTT
CDR3: CASSFILAGDIAGELFF

J: TRBJ1-2
D: .
V: TRBV5-6
size: .
DNA: TGTGCCAGCAGCTTGACAGCTCCCTATGGCTACACCTTC
CDR3: CASSLTAPYGYTF

J: TRBJ2-5
D: .
V: TRBV7-2
size: .
DNA: TGTGCCAGCCAGCTTAAGGGGGGGGAGACCCAGTACTTC
CDR3: CASQLKGGETQYF

J: TRBJ1-2
D: .
V: TRBV18
size: .
DNA: TGTGCCAGCTCAACTCGACAGAGCTATGGCTACACCTTC
CDR3: CASSTRQSYGYTF

J: TRBJ1-2
D: .
V: TRBV19
size: .
DNA: TGTGCCAGTAAGCCTCTTGGGGGTACCTATGGCTACACCTTC
CDR3: CASKPLGGTYGYTF

J: TRBJ2-2
D: TRBD1
V: TRBV5-1
size: .
DNA: TGCGCCAGCAGCTTGGCCGAAACAGGGGGCAACACCGGGGAGCTGTTTTTT
CDR3: CASSLAETGGNTGELFF

J: TRBJ1-2
D: .
V: TRBV29-1
size: .
DNA: TGCAGCGTCTTGGGACCCGGTGGTCTCAACTATGGCTACACCTTC
CDR3: CSVLGPGGLNYGYTF

J: TRBJ2-7
D: TRBD2
V: TRBV5-1
size: .
DNA: TGCGCCAGCAGCCTCAGAGGTTGGACTAGCGTCTCCTACGAGCAGTACTTC
CDR3: CASSLRGWTSVSYEQYF

J: TRBJ2-2
D: .
V: TRBV28
size: once
DNA: TGTGCCAGCGCCGCTGGGCGGTTGGTTGGCACCGGGGAGCTGTTTTTT
CDR3: CASAAGRLVGTGELFF

J: TRBJ2-7
D: TRBD2
V: TRBV5-4
size: .
DNA: TGTGCCAGCAGCTCTACTGCGGGAGCGGGCCCGCCCTACGAGCAGTACTTC
CDR3: CASSSTAGAGPPYEQYF

J: TRBJ1-1
D: .
V: TRBV5-1
size: .
DNA: TGCGCCAGCAGCTTGACAGGGTGGGCCGACACTGAAGCTTTCTTT
CDR3: CASSLTGWADTEAFF

J: TRBJ2-7
D: .
V: TRBV7-8
size: .
DNA: TGTGCCACCGGTGACTACGAGCAGTACTTC
CDR3: CATGDYEQYF

J: TRBJ2-7
D: .
V: TRBV5-1
size: .
DNA: TGCGCCAGCGGAACTAGAACAAATTTGACCTACGAGCAGTACTTC
CDR3: CASGTRTNLTYEQYF

J: TRBJ2-3
D: TRBD2
V: TRBV5-1
size: .
DNA: TGCGCCAGCAGCCGCGGAGGGACTAGCGGCACAGATACGCAGTATTTT
CDR3: CASSRGGTSGTDTQYF

J: TRBJ2-5
D: TRBD2
V: TRBV2
size: .
DNA: TGTGCCAGCAGTGCTGTGCTAGCGGGAGTAACCCAGTACTTC
CDR3: CASSAVLAGVTQYF

J: TRBJ2-2
D: TRBD2
V: TRBV13
size: .
DNA: TGTGCCAGCCAGCGGGAGATGAGCACCGGGGAGCTGTTTTTT
CDR3: CASQREMSTGELFF

J: TRBJ2-7
D: .
V: TRBV7-2
size: .
DNA: TGTGCCAGCAGCTTAGTGGTGGACAGAACCTACGAGCAGTACTTC
CDR3: CASSLVVDRTYEQYF

J: TRBJ2-1
D: .
V: TRBV4-3
size: .
DNA: TGCGCCAGCAGCCAAATACGCAATGAGCAGTTCTTC
CDR3: CASSQIRNEQFF

J: TRBJ2-7
D: .
V: TRBV11-2
size: .
DNA: TGTGCCAGCAGCTTAAAAAGCTACGAGCAGTACTTC
CDR3: CASSLKSYEQYF

J: TRBJ2-5
D: .
V: TRBV2
size: .
DNA: TGTGCCAGCGGAACGGGAGAGACCCAGTACTTC
CDR3: CASGTGETQYF

J: TRBJ1-5
D: .
V: TRBV28
size: .
DNA: TGTGCCAGCAGTAACCCCGGGACCCCGAAGGGTCAGCCCCAGCATTTT
CDR3: CASSNPGTPKGQPQHF

J: TRBJ2-3
D: .
V: TRBV5-1
size: .
DNA: TGCGCCAGCAGCTTGGAGTGGACCCGGACGCAGTATTTT
CDR3: CASSLEWTRTQYF

J: TRBJ2-3
D: .
V: TRBV7-2
size: once
DNA: TGTGCCACCGGAACTACATACACAGATACGCAGTATTTT
CDR3: CATGTTYTDTQYF

J: TRBJ1-3
D: .
V: TRBV7-9
size: .
DNA: TGTGCCAGCGCAAAGGGGGGAAGCTCTGGAAACACCATATATTTT
CDR3: CASAKGGSSGNTIYF

J: TRBJ2-1
D: TRBD2
V: TRBV15
size: .
DNA: TGTGCCACCAGCAGAGATCCCCTGGGTAGCGGGAGCAGGTATGAGCAGTTCTTC
CDR3: CATSRDPLGSGSRYEQFF

J: TRBJ2-7
D: .
V: TRBV7-3
size: .
DNA: TGTGCCAGCAGCTTAAACCGGGAGTCGATTGAGCAGTACTTC
CDR3: CASSLNRESIEQYF

J: TRBJ1-5
D: .
V: TRBV6-6
size: .
DNA: TGTGCCAGCAACTTCCGGGTCCAGGGGAATCAGCCCCAGCATTTT
CDR3: CASNFRVQGNQPQHF

J: TRBJ2-4
D: .
V: TRBV14
size: .
DNA: TGTGCCAGCAGCCACGACACCGGCCGGGCCAAAAACATTCAGTACTTC
CDR3: CASSHDTGRAKNIQYF

J: TRBJ1-4
D: TRBD1
V: TRBV4-3
size: .
DNA: TGCGCCAGCAGCCTGACCGGACAGGCTTTTGAAAAACTGTTTTTT
CDR3: CASSLTGQAFEKLFF